The clone carrying this TCR beta chain was seen more than once but under ten times. The ends lost 4 bases at V and 7 bases at J; junction bases unmatched: 10. The CDR3 extends over 17 amino acids. Germline-derived CDR1 and CDR2 are SQVTM and ANQGSEA. A second about 6 to 12 cycle PCR used barcoded and J-beta primers. MiXCR, applied by TCRdb to the 5' RACE reads, yields one record per CDR3 protein. The table shows fewer than 900,000 distinct CDR3 sequences, with around 46% occurring only once. This sample was taken from a study of blood T cells in healthy people across ages. Researchers report isolating at least 6 million PBMCs per sample.

This TCR was sampled from a woman in her fifties or sixties in good health. Sequencing used blood. V and J are TRBV29-1 and TRBJ2-1; 16 nucleotides agree with TRBD2. The CDR3 DNA follows: TGCAGCGTTGGGGGGGGACTAGCGGGAGGGAGGGTGAATGAGCAGTTCTTC. Translated, it gives CSVGGGLAGGRVNEQFF.